Within the sample, the clone carrying this TCR beta chain is medium-sized. The sample originates from a study of early T cells in non-severe SARS-CoV-2 infection. Study overall: Alpha and beta chains were unpaired, from unsorted whole-blood bulk RNA.

The CDR3 length is 14 residues. V lost 4 bases and J lost 1, with 10 bases in between. CDR1 is SGHAT and CDR2 is FQNNGV in the germline V gene. Unique molecular identifiers were added to individual cDNA molecules. TCRdb passed the 5' RACE reads through MiXCR, listing each CDR3 protein once. This sample has over 15,000 distinct CDR3 sequences; about 5.4% occur once, and the top ten carry approximately 7%. The TCR sequence derives from an adult who was a healthcare worker with PCR-confirmed SARS-CoV-2 infection or an uninfected control (not recorded which). The specimen comprised whole blood, sampled at baseline. V is TRBV11-2 and J is TRBJ1-1, with a tentative D call TRBD1 (5 bases). The CDR3 region has the DNA TGTGCCAGCAGCTGGGGGGTAGAGAACACTGAAGCTTTCTTT. This translates into CASSWGVENTEAFF.